A selection of T cell receptor beta chains follows, all from one sample in a study of CD8 T cells in Susac syndrome. TCRdb recomputed calls from the immunoSEQ multiplex PCR reads with MiXCR, one row per CDR3 protein. The data hold 100,000 to 150,000 distinct CDR3 sequences, with approximately 96% observed a single time. The sequenced sample was CD8+ T cells from PBMCs. Receptors were obtained from a human donor with Susac syndrome. CDR3s include the opening cysteine and the closing phenylalanine or tryptophan. The D gene is left open where the match is weak.

V gene: TRBV9; D gene: NA; J gene: TRBJ2-3; CDR3 protein: CASRRGGGTDTQYF; CDR3 DNA: TGTGCCAGCCGCCGAGGGGGGGGCACAGATACGCAGTATTTT
V gene: TRBV7-9; D gene: NA; J gene: TRBJ2-7; CDR3 protein: CASRQGFPYEQYF; CDR3 DNA: TGTGCCAGCAGGCAGGGGTTTCCATACGAGCAGTACTTC
V gene: TRBV7-9; D gene: NA; J gene: TRBJ1-5; CDR3 protein: CASSPGSKDTDQPQHF; CDR3 DNA: TGTGCCAGCAGCCCCGGGAGCAAGGACACCGATCAGCCCCAGCATTTT
V gene: TRBV4-1; D gene: TRBD2; J gene: TRBJ2-1; CDR3 protein: CASSRPNSGRVFEDEQFF; CDR3 DNA: TGCGCCAGCAGCCGCCCCAATAGCGGGAGGGTTTTTGAGGATGAGCAGTTCTTC
V gene: TRBV4-3; D gene: NA; J gene: TRBJ1-2; CDR3 protein: CASSRNLDGGRDGYTF; CDR3 DNA: TGCGCCAGCAGCCGGAACTTGGATGGTGGTAGGGATGGCTACACCTTC
V gene: TRBV20-1; D gene: NA; J gene: TRBJ2-7; CDR3 protein: CSASDGGLGTYEQYF; CDR3 DNA: TGCAGTGCTAGCGACGGTGGCCTTGGAACCTACGAGCAGTACTTC
V gene: TRBV7-9; D gene: NA; J gene: TRBJ2-7; CDR3 protein: CASSLWPGDTSYEQYF; CDR3 DNA: TGTGCCAGCAGCTTATGGCCGGGGGATACGTCCTACGAGCAGTACTTC
V gene: TRBV14; D gene: TRBD1; J gene: TRBJ1-2; CDR3 protein: CASSQVLRGPDGYTF; CDR3 DNA: TGTGCCAGCAGCCAAGTACTAAGGGGGCCGGATGGCTACACCTTC
V gene: TRBV30; D gene: NA; J gene: TRBJ1-5; CDR3 protein: CAWSQAGQPQHF; CDR3 DNA: TGTGCCTGGAGTCAGGCTGGTCAGCCCCAGCATTTT
V gene: TRBV20-1; D gene: TRBD1; J gene: TRBJ1-4; CDR3 protein: CSARGQKGQGNEKLFF; CDR3 DNA: TGCAGTGCTAGAGGCCAGAAAGGACAGGGGAATGAAAAACTGTTTTTT
V gene: TRBV30; D gene: TRBD2; J gene: TRBJ2-7; CDR3 protein: CAWSVGAGTYEQYF; CDR3 DNA: TGTGCCTGGAGTGTGGGAGCGGGAACCTACGAGCAGTACTTC
V gene: TRBV15; D gene: NA; J gene: TRBJ1-5; CDR3 protein: CATSRVSGINQPQHF; CDR3 DNA: TGTGCCACCAGCAGAGTGTCGGGAATAAATCAGCCCCAGCATTTT
V gene: TRBV20-1; D gene: NA; J gene: TRBJ2-7; CDR3 protein: CSAREPDNAYEQYF; CDR3 DNA: TGCAGTGCTAGAGAACCCGATAATGCCTACGAGCAGTACTTC
V gene: TRBV4-2; D gene: TRBD2; J gene: TRBJ2-3; CDR3 protein: CASSHPRTSGSTDTQYF; CDR3 DNA: TGTGCCAGCAGCCATCCTCGGACTAGCGGAAGCACAGATACGCAGTATTTT
V gene: TRBV23-1; D gene: NA; J gene: TRBJ1-5; CDR3 protein: CASSHRAGLLSNQPQHF; CDR3 DNA: TGCGCCAGCAGTCATAGAGCAGGGCTCCTTAGCAATCAGCCCCAGCATTTT
V gene: TRBV7-8; D gene: TRBD2; J gene: TRBJ2-3; CDR3 protein: CASSLGSGGGAADTQYF; CDR3 DNA: TGTGCCAGCAGCTTAGGCTCGGGCGGGGGGGCCGCAGATACGCAGTATTTT
V gene: TRBV30; D gene: NA; J gene: TRBJ1-4; CDR3 protein: CASAQDLNEKLFF; CDR3 DNA: TGTGCCTCGGCCCAGGACCTTAATGAAAAACTGTTTTTT
V gene: TRBV20-1; D gene: TRBD2; J gene: TRBJ2-5; CDR3 protein: CSARLAGGRETQYF; CDR3 DNA: TGCAGTGCTAGACTAGCGGGGGGCCGGGAGACCCAGTACTTC
V gene: TRBV4-1; D gene: NA; J gene: TRBJ1-1; CDR3 protein: CASSQGRGDLWNTEAFF; CDR3 DNA: TGCGCCAGCAGCCAAGGAAGGGGGGATCTCTGGAACACTGAAGCTTTCTTT
V gene: TRBV7-2; D gene: NA; J gene: TRBJ1-1; CDR3 protein: CNEEMNTEAFF; CDR3 DNA: TGTAATGAAGAAATGAACACTGAAGCTTTCTTT
V gene: TRBV15; D gene: NA; J gene: TRBJ1-5; CDR3 protein: CATSTGRENQPQHF; CDR3 DNA: TGTGCCACCAGCACGGGCAGAGAGAATCAGCCCCAGCATTTT
V gene: TRBV30; D gene: NA; J gene: TRBJ1-3; CDR3 protein: CAWSQGNTIYF; CDR3 DNA: TGTGCCTGGAGTCAGGGAAACACCATATATTTT